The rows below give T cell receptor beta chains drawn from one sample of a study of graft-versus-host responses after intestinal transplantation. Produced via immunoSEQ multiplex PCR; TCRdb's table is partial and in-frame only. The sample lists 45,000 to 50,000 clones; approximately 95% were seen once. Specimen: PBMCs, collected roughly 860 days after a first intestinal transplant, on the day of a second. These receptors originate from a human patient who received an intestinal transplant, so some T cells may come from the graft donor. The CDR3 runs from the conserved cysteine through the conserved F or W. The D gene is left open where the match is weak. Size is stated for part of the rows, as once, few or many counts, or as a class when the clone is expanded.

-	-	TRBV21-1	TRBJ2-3	CASSKSGSRGASGTDTQYF	TGTGCCAGCAGCAAAAGTGGTTCACGGGGGGCGTCCGGCACAGATACGCAGTATTTT
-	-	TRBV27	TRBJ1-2	CASRADSAPFYGYTF	TGTGCCAGCAGGGCCGACAGCGCGCCTTTCTATGGCTACACCTTC
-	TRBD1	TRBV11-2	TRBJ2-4	CASSLQGGEGAKNIQYF	TGTGCCAGCAGCTTACAAGGGGGCGAGGGAGCCAAAAACATTCAGTACTTC
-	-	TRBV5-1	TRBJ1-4	CASSLVSGYNEKLFF	TGCGCCAGCAGCTTGGTTTCCGGTTATAATGAAAAACTGTTTTTT
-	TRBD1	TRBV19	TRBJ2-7	CASSIGTGGTYEQYF	TGTGCCAGTAGTATAGGGACAGGGGGGACATACGAGCAGTACTTC
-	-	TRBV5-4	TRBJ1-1	CASSPWMNTEAFF	TGTGCCAGCAGCCCTTGGATGAACACTGAAGCTTTCTTT
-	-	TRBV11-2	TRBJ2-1	CASSLGWENEQFF	TGTGCCAGCAGCTTAGGTTGGGAAAATGAGCAGTTCTTC
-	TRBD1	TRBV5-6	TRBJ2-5	CASSPDRGLRTQYF	TGTGCCAGCAGCCCTGACAGGGGGCTTCGGACCCAGTACTTC
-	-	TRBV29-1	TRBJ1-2	CSGRQGRGYTF	TGCAGCGGGAGGCAGGGGCGAGGCTACACCTTC
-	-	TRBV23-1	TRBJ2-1	CASSQIGPSYRSYNEQFF	TGCGCCAGCAGTCAAATTGGGCCATCCTACCGCTCCTACAATGAGCAGTTCTTC
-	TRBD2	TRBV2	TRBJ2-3	CASTARVAGGRDTQYF	TGTGCCAGCACAGCACGGGTAGCGGGAGGGAGGGATACGCAGTATTTT
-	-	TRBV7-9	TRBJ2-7	CASSGVREQYF	TGTGCCAGCAGCGGGGTGCGCGAGCAGTACTTC
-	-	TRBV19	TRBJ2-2	CASSIGLAGELFF	TGTGCCAGTAGTATAGGACTAGCCGGGGAGCTGTTTTTT
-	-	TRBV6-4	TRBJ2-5	CASSAGRGETQYF	TGTGCCAGCAGTGCTGGGAGGGGGGAGACCCAGTACTTC
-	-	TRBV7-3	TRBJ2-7	CASSLTSGAYEQYF	TGTGCCAGCAGCTTAACTTCAGGGGCCTACGAGCAGTACTTC
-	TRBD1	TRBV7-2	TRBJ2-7	CASSLADRGSYEQYF	TGTGCCAGCAGCTTAGCGGACAGGGGCTCCTACGAGCAGTACTTC
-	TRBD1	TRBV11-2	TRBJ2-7	CASSLEQGPREQYF	TGTGCCAGCAGCTTAGAACAGGGGCCTCGCGAGCAGTACTTC
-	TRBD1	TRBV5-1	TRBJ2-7	CASSLDRAAYEQYF	TGCGCCAGCAGCCTGGACAGGGCGGCCTACGAGCAGTACTTC
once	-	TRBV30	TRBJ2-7	CAWNRAGGEQYF	TGTGCCTGGAATAGGGCCGGCGGGGAGCAGTACTTC
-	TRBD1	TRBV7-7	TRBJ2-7	CASSLAPTGSHEQYF	TGTGCTAGCAGCTTAGCGCCGACAGGGAGTCACGAGCAGTACTTC
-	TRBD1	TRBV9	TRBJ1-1	CASSVEQGEDTEAFF	TGTGCCAGCAGCGTAGAACAGGGGGAAGATACTGAAGCTTTCTTT
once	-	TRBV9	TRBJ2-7	CASSPQPSLQTYEQYF	TGTGCCAGCAGCCCCCAGCCCTCACTCCAGACCTACGAGCAGTACTTC
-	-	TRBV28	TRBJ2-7	CASKMVGLDYEQYF	TGTGCCAGCAAAATGGTGGGGCTAGACTACGAGCAGTACTTC
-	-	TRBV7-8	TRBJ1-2	CASSLGSYGYTF	TGTGCCAGCAGCTTAGGCAGCTATGGCTACACCTTC
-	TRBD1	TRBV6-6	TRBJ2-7	CASLPSGTAYYEQYF	TGTGCCAGTCTCCCTTCCGGGACAGCGTACTACGAGCAGTACTTC
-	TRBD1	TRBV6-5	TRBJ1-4	CASSYSRGTNEKLFF	TGTGCCAGCAGTTACTCCAGGGGGACTAATGAAAAACTGTTTTTT
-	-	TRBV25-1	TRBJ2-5	CASSGGETQYF	TGTGCCAGCAGTGGGGGAGAGACCCAGTACTTC
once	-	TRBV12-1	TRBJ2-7	CASRVSGRAVYEQYF	TGTGCCAGCAGGGTTAGCGGGAGGGCCGTCTACGAGCAGTACTTC
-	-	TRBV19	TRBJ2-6	CASSIGSPHPGANVLTF	TGTGCCAGTAGTATAGGGTCACCGCACCCTGGGGCCAACGTCCTGACTTTC
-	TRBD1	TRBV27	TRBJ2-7	CATGGQIYEQYF	TGTGCCACAGGGGGACAGATATACGAGCAGTACTTC
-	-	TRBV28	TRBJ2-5	CASSPLRFEVKETQYF	TGTGCCAGCAGTCCGCTGAGGTTTGAGGTCAAGGAGACCCAGTACTTC
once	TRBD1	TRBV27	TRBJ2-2	CASRRQGFTGELFF	TGTGCCAGCAGGAGACAGGGGTTCACCGGGGAGCTGTTTTTT
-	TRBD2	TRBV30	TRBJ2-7	CAWRVGSGTYEQYF	TGTGCCTGGAGAGTCGGTAGCGGGACCTACGAGCAGTACTTC
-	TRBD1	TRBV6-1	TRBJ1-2	CASSEALQGAWGYTF	TGTGCCAGCAGTGAAGCATTACAGGGGGCATGGGGCTACACCTTC
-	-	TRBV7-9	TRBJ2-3	CASSLRGEVTDTQYF	TGTGCCAGCAGCCTGAGGGGGGAGGTCACAGATACGCAGTATTTT
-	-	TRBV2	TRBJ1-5	CASEGAGVDQPQHF	TGTGCCAGCGAAGGGGCGGGCGTGGATCAGCCCCAGCATTTT
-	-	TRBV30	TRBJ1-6	CAWCPNPLSPLHF	TGTGCCTGGTGCCCTAACCCCCTCTCACCCCTCCACTTT
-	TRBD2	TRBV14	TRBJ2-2	CASSILAGAGELFF	TGTGCCAGCAGCATACTAGCGGGAGCCGGGGAGCTGTTTTTT
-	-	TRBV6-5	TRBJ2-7	CASIGRSYEQYF	TGTGCCAGCATTGGCAGGTCCTACGAGCAGTACTTC
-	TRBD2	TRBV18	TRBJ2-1	CASSPLSGRARNEQFF	TGTGCCAGCTCACCACTCAGCGGGAGGGCCAGAAATGAGCAGTTCTTC
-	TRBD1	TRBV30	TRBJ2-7	CAWSVDRAYEQYF	TGTGCCTGGAGTGTGGACAGGGCCTACGAGCAGTACTTC
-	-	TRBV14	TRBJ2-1	CASSQDSRRGVSEQFF	TGTGCCAGCAGCCAAGATAGTCGCCGGGGTGTGAGTGAGCAGTTCTTC
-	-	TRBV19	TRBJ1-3	CASSIIISGNTIYF	TGTGCCAGTAGTATTATCATCTCTGGAAACACCATATATTTT
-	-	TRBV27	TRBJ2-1	CASGSGRYNEQFF	TGTGCCAGCGGGTCCGGTCGGTACAATGAGCAGTTCTTC
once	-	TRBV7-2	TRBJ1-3	CASSLRASDSGNTIYF	TGTGCCAGCAGCTTACGGGCAAGCGACTCTGGAAACACCATATATTTT
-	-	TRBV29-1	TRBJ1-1	CSVGAGYGEAFF	TGCAGCGTCGGCGCGGGGTATGGGGAAGCTTTCTTT
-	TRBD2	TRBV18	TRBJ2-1	CASSPPKRELGNEQFF	TGTGCCAGCTCACCACCTAAGCGGGAGCTCGGAAATGAGCAGTTCTTC
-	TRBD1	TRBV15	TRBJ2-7	CATSRDSGQGVTYEQYF	TGTGCCACCAGCAGAGATTCCGGACAGGGGGTTACCTACGAGCAGTACTTC
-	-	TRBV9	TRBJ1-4	CASSVVTQATNEKLFF	TGTGCCAGCAGCGTAGTTACCCAAGCAACTAATGAAAAACTGTTTTTT
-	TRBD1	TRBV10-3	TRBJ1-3	CAIRGPGQGSGNTIYF	TGTGCCATCAGGGGCCCGGGACAGGGGTCTGGAAACACCATATATTTT
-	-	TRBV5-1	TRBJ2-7	CASSGGTYEQYF	TGCGCCAGCAGCGGAGGGACCTACGAGCAGTACTTC
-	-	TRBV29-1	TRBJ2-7	CSAVDDRSSYEQYF	TGCAGCGCTGTAGATGACAGGAGCTCCTACGAGCAGTACTTC
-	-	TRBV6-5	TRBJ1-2	CASSYSRGAKGYTF	TGTGCCAGCAGTTACTCGAGGGGGGCAAAGGGCTACACCTTC
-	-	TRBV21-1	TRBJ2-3	CASSNGGRVPDTQYF	TGTGCCAGCAGCAACGGCGGGAGGGTGCCAGATACGCAGTATTTT
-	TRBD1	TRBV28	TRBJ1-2	CASSFGTGGPQTGGYTF	TGTGCCAGCAGTTTTGGGACAGGAGGTCCCCAAACGGGTGGCTACACCTTC
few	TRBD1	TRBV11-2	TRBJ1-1	CASSGDRNTEAFF	TGTGCCAGCAGCGGGGACAGGAACACTGAAGCTTTCTTT
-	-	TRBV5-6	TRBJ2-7	CASSWEGEQYF	TGTGCCAGCAGCTGGGAAGGAGAGCAGTACTTC